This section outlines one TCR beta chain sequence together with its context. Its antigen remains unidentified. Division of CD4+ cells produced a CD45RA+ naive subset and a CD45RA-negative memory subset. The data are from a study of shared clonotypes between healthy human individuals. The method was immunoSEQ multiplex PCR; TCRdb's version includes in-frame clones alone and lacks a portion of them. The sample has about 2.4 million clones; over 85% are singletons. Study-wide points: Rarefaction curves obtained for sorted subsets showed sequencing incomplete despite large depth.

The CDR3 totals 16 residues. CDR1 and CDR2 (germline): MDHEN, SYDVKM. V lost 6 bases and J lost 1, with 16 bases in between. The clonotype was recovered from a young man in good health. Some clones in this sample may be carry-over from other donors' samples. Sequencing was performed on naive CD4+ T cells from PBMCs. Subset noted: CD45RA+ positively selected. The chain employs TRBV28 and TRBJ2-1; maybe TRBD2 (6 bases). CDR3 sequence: CASSQERVQSYNEQFF. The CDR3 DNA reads TGTGCCAGCAGCCAAGAGCGGGTACAATCCTACAATGAGCAGTTCTTC.